These 13 T cell receptor beta chains share one sample of origin, sequenced in a study of cytomegalovirus exposure and HLA in healthy donors. PCR primers comprised 60 Vbeta and 13 Jbeta primers. The assay was immunoSEQ multiplex PCR, and TCRdb's table has in-frame clones only and misses some. The data show more than 130,000 clones, 73% seen once. The specimen was PBMCs. The origin of the receptors is a human donor in good health.

This clone was seen a handful of times. The chain uses TRBV2 and TRBJ2-1; D remains unclear. The V end was cut by 7 bases, the J end by 4 bases, with 11 bases between. CDR1 and CDR2 (germline): SNHLY, FYNNEI. This CDR3 is built from 13 residues. CDR3 in DNA: TGTGCCAGCACAGACTGCCGTTACAATGAGCAGTTCTTC. It encodes CASTDCRYNEQFF.

In nucleotides, the CDR3 is TGCGCCAGCAGCTTGGGCCCAGAGGCGGTAGAGACCCAGTACTTC. Amino acid sequence: CASSLGPEAVETQYF. The chain uses TRBV5-1 and TRBJ2-5, with D uncertain. V was shortened by 0 bases and J by 4 bases, with 13 bases between the two germline ends. The CDR3 runs 15 residues. CDR1 and CDR2 (germline): SGHRS, YFSETQ.

J is TRBJ1-1 and V is TRBV29-1; D is undetermined. The CDR3 runs to 11 residues. In germline, CDR1 is SQVTM, CDR2 ANQGSEA. The V end lost 3 bases, the J end lost 3 bases, and 5 bases lay between the germline ends. DNA of the CDR3: TGCAGCGTTGAGGAGGACACTGAAGCTTTCTTT. It translates to CSVEEDTEAFF.

V and J are TRBV5-1 and TRBJ2-4, with TRBD1 matching 11 bases. Germline CDR1 SGHRS, CDR2 YFSETQ. V dropped 4 bases and J dropped 8; count of bases not matched to a gene: 5. The CDR3 runs to 14 residues. This CDR3 reads CASSRDRGEDIQYF. The CDR3 coding sequence is TGCGCCAGCAGCAGGGACAGGGGGGAAGACATTCAGTACTTC.

The chain recombines TRBV27 with TRBJ1-6, with D possibly matching TRBD1 (5 bases). Germline values: CDR1 MNHEY, CDR2 SMNVEV (reference sequence). Trimming removed 5 bases from V and 11 bases from J, with 10 bases in between. This CDR3 has 12 residues. CDR3 protein: CASSQGTTPLHF. The CDR3 DNA sequence: TGTGCCAGCAGTCAAGGGACTACACCCCTCCACTTT.

As DNA, the CDR3 is TGTGCCATCACCTCGACAGGGGATAATTCACCCCTCCACTTT. Amino acid sequence: CAITSTGDNSPLHF. J is TRBJ1-6 and V is TRBV10-3, with 8 bases fitting TRBD1. The CDR3 loop spans 14 amino acids. V trimming: 7 bases; J trimming: 5 bases; junction bases outside the gene matches: 4. In germline, CDR1 is ENHRY, CDR2 SYGVKD.

The chain recombines TRBV2 with TRBJ1-6; maybe TRBD1 (6 bases). This CDR3 is 15 amino acids long. CDR1 and CDR2 from the germline V gene are SNHLY and FYNNEI. Trimming took off 7 bases at V and 3 bases at J, with 13 bases between the two ends. CDR3 in amino acids: CASIRTADYNSPLHF. The CDR3, as DNA: TGTGCCAGCATCAGGACAGCCGACTATAATTCACCCCTCCACTTT.

Remarks on this clone: At one end the junction does not follow the germline gene, possibly because of a read error. The J gene is TRBJ2-1, the V gene TRBV4-1; 7 bases line up with TRBD1. This CDR3 is 13 amino acids long. Germline CDR1 reads MGHRA; CDR2 reads YSYEKL. CDR3 loop: CASSHPQGNGQFF. CDR3 sequence (DNA): TGCGCCAGCAGCCACCCACAGGGGAATGGGCAGTTCTTC.

This clone was detected a few times. This chain links TRBV6-1 with TRBJ2-5; no definite D call. The CDR3 runs to 12 residues. Trimming left V 5 bases short and J 3 bases short, with 7 bases between. Germline-derived CDR1 and CDR2 are MNHNS and SASEGT. CDR3 loop: CASSRHKETQYF. In DNA form, the CDR3 reads TGTGCCAGCAGTAGACACAAAGAGACCCAGTACTTC.

The gene calls are TRBV5-1 and TRBJ2-3; 15 positions agree with TRBD2. Germline assignment: CDR1 SGHRS and CDR2 YFSETQ. V shed 1 base, J shed 4 bases, and the junction held 1 base outside the gene matches. This CDR3 is built from 16 residues. CDR3 protein: CASSLRTSGRADTQYF. The CDR3 coding sequence is TGCGCCAGCAGCTTGAGGACTAGCGGGAGGGCAGATACGCAGTATTTT.

The sample holds a few counts of this clone. The chain links TRBV7-9 to TRBJ2-5, with 12 bases matching TRBD2. The CDR3 contains 16 residues. CDR1 SEHNR and CDR2 FQNEAQ come from the germline V gene (reference sequence). Trimming took 5 bases from V and 0 from J; bases not matched to a gene: 4. DNA of the CDR3: TGTGCCAGCAGCCCGCGACTAGCGGGGGACCAAGAGACCCAGTACTTC. It specifies CASSPRLAGDQETQYF.

Regarding this clone: A junction boundary mismatches the germline segment, possibly from a read error. The rearrangement joins TRBV7-7 to TRBJ1-3; D uncertain. CDR1 is SSHAT and CDR2 is FNYEAQ in the germline V gene (reference sequence). This CDR3 contains 12 residues. The CDR3, as DNA: TGTGCTAGCAGCCCCTCGGGAAACACCATATATTTT. As protein: CASSPSGNTIYF.

This clone was detected a few times. The CDR3 sequence: CASSSGQGGTDTQYF. The CDR3 bases are TGTGCCAGCAGCTCGGGACAGGGCGGAACAGATACGCAGTATTTT. The genes are TRBV7-8 and TRBJ2-3; TRBD1 aligns across 9 bases. The CDR3 loop spans 15 amino acids. V lost 4 bases, J lost 3 bases, and 5 bases stayed unmatched. Germline V gives CDR1 SGHVS, CDR2 FQNEAQ.